The TCR beta chain under discussion was sequenced for a study of blood T cell repertoires in COVID-19. TCRdb keeps only in-frame clones here, not all; method: immunoSEQ multiplex PCR. This sample has about 130,000 clones, with roughly 88% found just once. The junction had 4 bases not matched to a gene; V was cut back by 5 bases and J by 4 bases. Germline values: CDR1 LNHDA, CDR2 SQIVND (reference sequence). This CDR3 is built from 14 residues. The chain employs TRBV19 and TRBJ1-3, with 8 nucleotides matching TRBD1. This receptor was identified in a woman of 80 years or more with acute or convalescent COVID-19. Sequencing was carried out using peripheral blood. CDR3 amino acids: CASSRTGNGNTIYF. The CDR3 DNA reads as TGTGCCAGTAGTCGGACAGGGAACGGAAACACCATATATTTT. Full variable domain (outside the CDR3, taken from reference TRBV19 and TRBJ1-3): DGGITQSPKYLFRKEGQNVTLSCEQNLNHDAMYWYRQDPGQGLRLIYYSQIVNDFQKGDIAEGYSVSREKKESFPLTVTSAQKNPTAFYLCASSRTGNGNTIYFGEGSWLTVV.